The 6 T cell receptor beta chains listed next were all sequenced from one sample in a study of T cells in Graves' hyperthyroidism and ophthalmopathy. Template material for amplifying TCR beta CDR3 regions consisted of RNA transcripts. In the first-round RT-PCR of the TCR CDR3, the HTBI primer set was used. Each CDR3 protein is one row after TCRdb ran MiXCR on the multiplex PCR reads. The sample shows about 680,000 distinct CDR3 sequences, 30% to 40% of them seen only once. The sequenced sample consisted of blood. These receptor sequences come from a woman aged 40 to 50 with Graves' hyperthyroidism.

This clonotype was detected many times. This rearrangement joins TRBV7-9 to TRBJ1-3; D is ambiguous. Germline V gives CDR1 SEHNR, CDR2 FQNEAQ (reference sequence). With 5 bases removed from V and 2 bases from J, the gap between germline ends came to 19 bases. This CDR3 spans 17 amino acids. In DNA, the CDR3 is TGTGCCAGCAGCCACGTGGTCTTGGGTCTGGCTGGAAACACCATATATTTT. Protein sequence: CASSHVVLGLAGNTIYF.

This clonotype was seen only once. A much larger clone differs by one base, so this may be a read error. The chain links TRBV10-2 to TRBJ1-1; TRBD1 aligns across 10 bases. From germline, CDR1 is WSHSY and CDR2 SAAADI. Unmatched junction bases numbered 7, after V lost 6 bases and J lost 12 bases. This CDR3 is 12 amino acids long. CDR3 region: CASSDRGLESFF. CDR3 sequence (DNA): TGCGCCAGCAGCGACAGGGGGCTAGAATCTTTCTTT.

A remark on this clonotype: No conserved phenylalanine or tryptophan ends this CDR3, so it is likely a read error. This chain joins TRBV10-2 and TRBJ1-1; 7 nucleotides agree with TRBD1. Germline CDR1 reads WSHSY; CDR2 reads SAAADI. J lost 1 base, V lost 6 bases, and 5 bases had no gene match. The CDR3 is made up of 14 amino acids. CDR3 nucleotide sequence: TGCGCCAGCAGACAAGACAGGGCGAACACTGAAGCTTTCCTT. Translated, it gives CASRQDRANTEAFL.

In this sample, this clonotype turned up once. V and J are TRBV10-3 and TRBJ1-2; tentative D call: TRBD1 (6 bases). The CDR3 loop spans 12 amino acids. Germline CDR1 is ENHRY and CDR2 is SYGVKD. V was shortened by 6 bases and J by 4 bases, with 9 bases between the two germline ends. The CDR3 coding sequence is TGTGCCATCAGCGGGGGCAGCTATGGCTACACCTTC. Its protein product is CAISGGSYGYTF.

This clonotype was detected a few times. The V and J genes are TRBV6-6 and TRBJ2-7, with D possibly being TRBD1 (7 bases). Germline assignment: CDR1 MNHNY and CDR2 SVGAGI (reference sequence). V dropped 0 bases and J dropped 6 bases, with 15 bases sitting between them. The CDR3 spans 15 residues. Written as DNA, the CDR3 is TGTGCCAGCAGTTACTCGGCAGGGGGGTCCAGCGAGCAGTACTTC. As protein: CASSYSAGGSSEQYF.

In regard to this clonotype: A much larger clone is a single base away; this may be a read error. The chain couples TRBV19 to TRBJ2-7; TRBD1 matches at 8 bases. The CDR3 has 14 residues. CDR1 is LNHDA and CDR2 is SQIVND in the germline V gene (reference sequence). The CDR3 bases are TGTGCCAGGAGTATGAGCGGACAGGGCTACGAGCAGTACTTC. Translating it yields CARSMSGQGYEQYF.